What follows describes a single TCR beta chain. Its target is not known. Measured with immunoSEQ multiplex PCR; TCRdb has only the in-frame clones, and not every one. The sample holds 2,000 or so clones; roughly 31% are singletons and the top ten take less than 20%. TCRbeta sequences of proliferating CFSE-low MLR cells were labeled alloreactive. CDR1 and CDR2 (germline): MNHEY, SMNVEV (reference sequence). V lost 0 bases, J lost 5 bases, and 7 bases stayed unmatched. The CDR3 is made up of 15 amino acids. The sample comes from a study of T cell clones after liver transplantation. About the study: Third-party-reactive TCRbeta sequences from pre-transplant mixed lymphocyte reactions served as antigen-independent comparators. Tolerant meant at least one year fully off immunosuppression without liver enzymes above twice normal. Regarding the study as a whole: In 5 of 8 subjects, circulating graft-donor-reactive CD4 TCRbeta sequences fell significantly after transplant. Small, mixed patient groups and varying post-transplant times limit these conclusions.

The receptor comes from a human patient who received a liver transplant. Some T cells may be the graft donor's. Sample: CD8+ T cells from cultured PBMCs. This chain uses TRBV27 with TRBJ2-7, with 7 bases fitting TRBD2. The CDR3 protein is CASSLSRGTGHEQYF. The CDR3 nucleotides read TGTGCCAGCAGTTTATCGCGGGGGACGGGCCACGAGCAGTACTTC.